This T cell receptor (beta chain) emerged from a study of identical twins (dated by TCRdb to the mid-2010s). With regard to the full study: The study deep-sequenced TCR alpha and beta repertoires from monozygotic twins, unrelated adults of various ages and cord blood to test whether fetal clonotypes persist. To rule out contamination, replicate twin experiments were performed at different times with different library preparation protocols. Results and caveats for the whole study, not just this receptor: Invariant T cells such as MAIT and iNKT could partly confound zero-insertion analyses, though diverse VJ usage argued against this for most clonotypes. Excess twin sharing in beta out-of-frame sequences was weaker because fewer shared sequences lowered the signal-to-noise ratio. Out-of-frame TCR alpha sharing in monozygotic twins was systematically underestimated by recombination models, whereas sharing between unrelated individuals was in agreement with the recombination models. Because the same donors could not be followed over many years, the conclusions depended on cross-sectional statistical analysis. Compared with coincidental sharing between unrelated individuals, an excess of low generation-probability sequences was observed among out-of-frame TCR alpha sequences shared between twins. Abundant cord blood beta clonotypes carried fewer insertions; young adult naive repertoires showed a weaker similar trend, while memory repertoires showed none.

Library preparation used 5' RACE. The sequencer listed for this sample is Illumina HiSeq 2000. A universal primer binding site was added through template switching, and the final cDNA carried a unique molecular identifier so that TCR cDNA molecules could be counted accurately. First-strand cDNA for TCR alpha and beta chains was synthesized from specific primers in the conserved constant-segment region. To control for contamination, every cDNA library carried two barcodes: a SMART-Mk sample barcode plus Illumina barcodes. TruSeq adapter sequences along with Illumina sample barcodes were introduced in two successive PCR steps. The TCR alpha and beta cDNA libraries were sequenced on the Illumina HiSeq platform using custom primers. Turning to the authors' computational methods: Raw reads were processed with MiGEC to extract unique molecular identifiers, and MiXCR was used to determine CDR3 positions. For each individual, recombination models were inferred using an EM algorithm with the repgenHMM and IGoR tools. Shared clonotypes were analyzed with the tcR package in R, and sharing was normalized by the product of cloneset sizes. To study raw recombination free of thymic and clonal selection effects, out-of-frame nonproductive sequences were analyzed. TCRdb reran the public reads through fastp at Q25 and MiXCR, keeping productive beta chains. Here each entry gathers all rows of one CDR3 protein and keeps the most common genes and DNA. The V and J calls, along with clone size, are taken from TCRdb and not from the paper's own processing. For this sample there are around 570,000 distinct CDR3 sequences; roughly 9.9% appear just once. The ten most abundant clones make up under 3% of the sample.

Every donor in the study was a healthy Caucasian. Three pairs of female monozygotic twins, all aged about 18 to 30 years, made up the twin cohort. Peripheral blood mononuclear cells were used as the source from which RNA for TCR libraries was isolated. V lost 3 bases and J lost 6 bases, and the count of bases not matched to a germline gene is 6. From the cysteine through the phenylalanine, the CDR3 covers 15 amino acids. Only the CDR3 DNA is retained, 45 bases long and in frame from the first base. CDR1 SGHTA and CDR2 FQGNSA are derived from the germline V gene. This clonotype has ten or more counts. Its recognized antigen is unknown. Base qualities are not recorded, but no much larger clone differs from it by a single base. These data also featured in a second study, about yellow fever vaccine responses in identical twins. The second source states: The authors reported that the T cell response to vaccination in identical twins appeared partly convergent and partly personalized. In identical twins, the study followed T cell clones that responded to the vaccine with precision.

The receptor was isolated from a woman in her late teens or twenties in good health. The chain joins TRBV7-2 to TRBJ2-1; TRBD2 agrees with 9 junctional bases. Source material: PBMCs. The bases read TGTGCCAGCAGCTTCGAGGCTAGCGGGGCCAATGAGCAGTTCTTC. It translates as CASSFEASGANEQFF. With the portions outside the CDR3 filled from the reference TRBV7-2 and TRBJ2-1 genes, the complete variable region becomes GAGVSQSPSNKVTEKGKDVELRCDPISGHTALYWYRQSLGQGLEFLIYFQGNSAPDKSGLPSDRFSAERTGGSVSTLTIQRTQQEDSAVYLCASSFEASGANEQFFGPGTRLTVL.